Given below is one TCR beta chain in context. Its antigen is not identified. Germline V CDR1 and CDR2: MDHEN, SYDVKM. The CDR3 loop spans 16 amino acids. V gave up 7 bases and J gave up 5 bases; unmatched junction bases: 13. The sample originates from a study of human thymus T cells. Findings and caveats of the study: Repertoires sampled from thymus and blood appeared biased in V and J gene usage. Related reports documented highly overlapping thymic repertoires among unrelated individuals.

Sequencing was performed with immunoSEQ multiplex PCR; in TCRdb, only in-frame clones are kept and a portion is missing. The sample lists about 78,000 clones; 95% to 98% were seen once. The study used thymus tissue resected during corrective heart surgery. Healthy Finnish infants undergoing corrective surgery for congenital heart defects provided the donor material. This chain connects TRBV28 to TRBJ1-5, with TRBD1 matching 8 bases. The specimen sequenced was thymus tissue. The TCR was taken from a boy under two years old with a congenital heart defect but otherwise immunologically healthy. CDR3 DNA sequence: TGTGCCAGCACCCTCAGCCGACAGGGGCCCGATCAGCCCCAGCATTTT. Translated: CASTLSRQGPDQPQHF.